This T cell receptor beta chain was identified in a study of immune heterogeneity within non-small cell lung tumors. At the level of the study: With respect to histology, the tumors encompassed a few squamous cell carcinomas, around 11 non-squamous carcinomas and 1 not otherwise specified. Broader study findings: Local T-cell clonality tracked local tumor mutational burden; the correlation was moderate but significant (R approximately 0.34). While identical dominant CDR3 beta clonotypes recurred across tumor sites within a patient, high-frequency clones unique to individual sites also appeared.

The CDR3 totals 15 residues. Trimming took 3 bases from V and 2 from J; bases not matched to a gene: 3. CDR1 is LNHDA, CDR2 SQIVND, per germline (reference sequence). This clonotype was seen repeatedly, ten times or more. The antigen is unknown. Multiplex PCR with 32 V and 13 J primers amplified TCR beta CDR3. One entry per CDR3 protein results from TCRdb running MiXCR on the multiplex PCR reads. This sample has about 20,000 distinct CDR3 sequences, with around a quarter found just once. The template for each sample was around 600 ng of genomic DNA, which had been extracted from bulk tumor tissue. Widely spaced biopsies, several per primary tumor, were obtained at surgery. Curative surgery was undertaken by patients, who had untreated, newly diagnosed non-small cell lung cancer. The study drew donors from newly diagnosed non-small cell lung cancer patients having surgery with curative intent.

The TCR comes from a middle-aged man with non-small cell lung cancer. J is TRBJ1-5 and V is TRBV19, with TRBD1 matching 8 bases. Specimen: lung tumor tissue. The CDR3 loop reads CASSITGGGNQPQHF. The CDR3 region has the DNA TGTGCCAGTAGTATTACAGGGGGAGGCAATCAGCCCCAGCATTTT. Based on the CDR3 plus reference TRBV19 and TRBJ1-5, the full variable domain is DGGITQSPKYLFRKEGQNVTLSCEQNLNHDAMYWYRQDPGQGLRLIYYSQIVNDFQKGDIAEGYSVSREKKESFPLTVTSAQKNPTAFYLCASSITGGGNQPQHFGDGTRLSIL.